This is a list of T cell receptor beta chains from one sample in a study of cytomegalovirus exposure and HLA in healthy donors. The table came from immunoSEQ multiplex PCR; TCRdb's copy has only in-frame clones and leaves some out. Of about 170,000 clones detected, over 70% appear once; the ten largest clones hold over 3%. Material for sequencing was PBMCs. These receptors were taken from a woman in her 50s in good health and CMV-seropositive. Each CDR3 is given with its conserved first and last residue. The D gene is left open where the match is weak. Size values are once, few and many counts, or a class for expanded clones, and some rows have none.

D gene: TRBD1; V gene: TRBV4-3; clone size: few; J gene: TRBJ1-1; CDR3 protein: CASSQGRTGGQAFF; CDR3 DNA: TGCGCCAGCAGCCAAGGACGAACAGGGGGGCAAGCTTTCTTT
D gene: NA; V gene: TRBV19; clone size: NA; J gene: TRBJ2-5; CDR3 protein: CASSMGRDQETQYF; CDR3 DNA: TGTGCCAGTAGTATGGGGCGGGATCAAGAGACCCAGTACTTC
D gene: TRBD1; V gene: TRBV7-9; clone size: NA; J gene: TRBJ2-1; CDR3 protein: CASSYRGGIDNEQFF; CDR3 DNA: TGTGCCAGCAGTTACAGGGGTGGGATAGACAATGAGCAGTTCTTC
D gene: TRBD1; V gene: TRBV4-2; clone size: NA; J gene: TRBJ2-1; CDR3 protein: CASSGQVASNEQFF; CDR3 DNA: TGTGCCAGCTCAGGACAGGTGGCCTCCAATGAGCAGTTCTTC
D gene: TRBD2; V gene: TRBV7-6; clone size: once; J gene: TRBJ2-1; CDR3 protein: CASSPWTSGTYNEQFF; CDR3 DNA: TGTGCCAGCAGCCCTTGGACTAGCGGCACCTACAATGAGCAGTTCTTC
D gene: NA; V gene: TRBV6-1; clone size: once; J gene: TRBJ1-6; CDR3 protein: CASSVGPGTNSPLHF; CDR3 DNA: TGTGCCAGCAGTGTTGGTCCGGGGACAAATTCACCCCTCCACTTT
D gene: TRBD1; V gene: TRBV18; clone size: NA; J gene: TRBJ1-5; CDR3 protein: CASSQYRDSVGPQHF; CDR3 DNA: TGTGCCAGCTCCCAGTACCGGGACAGCGTAGGGCCCCAGCATTTT
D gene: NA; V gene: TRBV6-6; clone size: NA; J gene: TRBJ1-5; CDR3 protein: CASSKTDSNQPQHF; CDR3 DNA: TGTGCCAGCAGTAAGACAGATAGCAATCAGCCCCAGCATTTT
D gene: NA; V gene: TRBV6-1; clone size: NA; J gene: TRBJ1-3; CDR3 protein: CASSEAAGGGGGYTIYF; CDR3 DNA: TGTGCCAGCAGTGAAGCAGCGGGAGGAGGAGGAGGATACACCATATATTTT
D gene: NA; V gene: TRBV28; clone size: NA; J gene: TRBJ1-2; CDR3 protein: CASTDRGRGYTF; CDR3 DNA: TGTGCCAGCACGGATAGGGGCCGCGGCTACACCTTC
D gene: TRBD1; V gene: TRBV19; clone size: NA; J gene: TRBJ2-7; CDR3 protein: CASSTRDRGIYEQYF; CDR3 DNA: TGTGCCAGTAGTACCCGGGACAGGGGGATCTACGAGCAGTACTTC
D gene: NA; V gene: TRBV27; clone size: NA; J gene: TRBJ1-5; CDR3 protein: CASRADGLSYNQPQHF; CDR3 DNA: TGTGCCAGCAGGGCGGACGGACTCTCATACAATCAGCCCCAGCATTTT
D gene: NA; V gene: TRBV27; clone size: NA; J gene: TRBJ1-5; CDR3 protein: CASSHLGNQPQHF; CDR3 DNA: TGTGCCAGCAGTCATCTAGGCAATCAGCCCCAGCATTTT
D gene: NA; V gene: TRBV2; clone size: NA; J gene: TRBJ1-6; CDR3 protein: CASRGVGNSPLHF; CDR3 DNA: TGTGCCAGCAGAGGGGTGGGTAATTCACCCCTCCACTTT
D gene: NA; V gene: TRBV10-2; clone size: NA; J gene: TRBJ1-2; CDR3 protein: CASSEFQASGTF; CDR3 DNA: TGCGCCAGCAGTGAGTTTCAGGCCTCTGGGACCTTC
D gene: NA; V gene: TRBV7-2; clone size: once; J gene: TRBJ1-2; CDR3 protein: CASSPGPLGSAYGYTF; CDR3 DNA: TGTGCCAGCAGCCCCGGACCCCTGGGGAGTGCCTATGGCTACACCTTC